The T cell receptor (beta chain) under discussion was sequenced for a study of blood T cell repertoires in COVID-19. Trimming at V came to 0 bases and at J to 3 bases, leaving 11 bases not matched to a gene. The CDR3 is 20 residues long. Germline loops: CDR1 SGHDN, CDR2 FVKESK. Original processing notes: Amplification with reference gene primers provided the estimates of nucleated cell counts. Using immunoSEQ multiplex PCR, the repertoire was profiled, and TCRdb retains in-frame clones only, with some absent. D and trimming come from the DNA, and the V and J calls and clone size come from that table. The repertoire includes fewer than 100,000 clones, 82% of them detected once, and 25% to 30% sits in the top ten.

Input material: peripheral blood. The V and J genes are TRBV14 and TRBJ2-3, with 14 bases that match TRBD2. The source of this sequence is a human donor in a cohort sampled during active COVID-19. The CDR3 region has the DNA TGTGCCAGCAGCCAAGATCGACTAGCGGGGGGGCTACGGGTAACAGATACGCAGTATTTT. It translates to CASSQDRLAGGLRVTDTQYF.